This note documents a single TCR beta chain sequence. The antigen is not known. TCRdb keeps only in-frame clones here, not all; method: immunoSEQ multiplex PCR. The table lists roughly 100,000 clones, 70% to 90% of them singletons, with over 2% in the top ten. The data originate from a study of radiotherapy plus CTLA-4 blockade in lung cancer. Notes on the study in general: After treatment with radiotherapy plus ipilimumab, TCR clones that came from the tumor expanded in blood.

Per germline, CDR1 MNHEY and CDR2 SVGAGI. This CDR3 comprises 14 residues. V dropped 7 bases and J dropped 6 bases, with 17 bases sitting between them. This receptor was obtained from a human donor with non-small cell lung cancer that progressed on radiotherapy plus ipilimumab. Some clones in this sample may be carry-over from other donors' samples. V is TRBV6-5 and J is TRBJ2-3, with D perhaps being TRBD1 or TRBD2 (5 bases each). The input for sequencing was peripheral blood, taken from a patient treated with radiotherapy plus ipilimumab. CDR3 DNA: TGTGCCAGCACGGGGACCGTCGGTCGGGATACGCAGTATTTT. As protein: CASTGTVGRDTQYF.